A single sample gave rise to the 18 T cell receptor beta chains below, sequenced in a study of blood T cell repertoires in COVID-19. Generated by immunoSEQ multiplex PCR, the TCRdb table keeps only in-frame clones and is missing some. The sample has 260,000 or so clones, around 88% seen once. Sequenced input: PBMCs or T cells enriched from blood (not recorded which). Receptors were obtained from a woman in her thirties or forties with acute COVID-19.

This chain connects TRBV6-1 to TRBJ2-7; tentative D call: TRBD2 (7 bases). Germline-derived CDR1 and CDR2 are MNHNS and SASEGT. Trimming shortened V by 2 bases and J by 7 bases, and 15 bases separated the two germline ends. The length of the CDR3 is 14 residues. The CDR3 DNA is TGTGCCAGCAGTGAATCATCGGGGGGCGAGGAGCAGTACTTC. This sequence encodes CASSESSGGEEQYF.

The V call is TRBV27, the J call TRBJ1-4, with no clear D. V was clipped by 3 bases and J by 6 bases, with 17 bases between them. The germline V gene has CDR1 MNHEY and CDR2 SMNVEV (reference sequence). This CDR3 is built from 16 residues. CDR3 coding DNA: TGTGCCAGCAGTTTGTTGGGTCGCGGTGAAGATGAAAAACTGTTTTTT. This codes for CASSLLGRGEDEKLFF.

The rearrangement uses TRBV7-6 and TRBJ1-1; tentative D call: TRBD1 (6 bases). The CDR3 runs to 14 residues. CDR1 is SGHVS, CDR2 FNYEAQ, per germline. V dropped 5 bases and J dropped 0 bases, with 10 bases sitting between them. Here the CDR3 reads CASSGRGMNTEAFF. The CDR3 nucleotides read TGTGCCAGCAGCGGCAGGGGCATGAACACTGAAGCTTTCTTT.

The rearrangement links TRBV29-1 to TRBJ1-3, with unresolved D. The length of the CDR3 is 13 residues. V lost 4 bases and J lost 0, with 7 bases in between. Germline CDR1 is SQVTM and CDR2 is ANQGSEA. The CDR3 region has the DNA TGCAGCGTTGTGGCAGACTCTGGAAACACCATATATTTT. This translates into CSVVADSGNTIYF.

This chain links TRBV20-1 with TRBJ2-2; 8 bases line up with TRBD2. J gave up 1 base and V 3 bases, and 4 bases lay outside the gene matches. Germline CDR1 is DFQATT and CDR2 is SNEGSKA (reference sequence). The CDR3 spans 15 residues. The CDR3: CSASNLAGNTGELFF. The CDR3 DNA reads as TGCAGTGCTAGTAATCTAGCGGGGAACACCGGGGAGCTGTTTTTT.

J is TRBJ1-4 and V is TRBV4-3; D is possibly TRBD1 (6 bases). This CDR3 has 18 residues. CDR1 and CDR2 from the germline V gene are LGHNA and YSLEER. Trimming took 2 bases from V and 5 from J, leaving 21 bases between them. The DNA of the CDR3 is TGCGCCAGCAGCCAAAATCCAACGTCCGGGACACCAAATGAAAAACTGTTTTTT. Protein: CASSQNPTSGTPNEKLFF.

The chain recombines TRBV5-5 with TRBJ1-1, with D possibly matching TRBD1 (6 bases). Trimming pared 2 bases from V and 3 bases from J, leaving 11 bases between. The length of the CDR3 is 14 residues. In germline, CDR1 is SGHKS, CDR2 YYEKEE (reference sequence). The CDR3 DNA sequence: TGTGCCAGCAGCTTCGGACAGAGCTACACTGAAGCTTTCTTT. Its translation: CASSFGQSYTEAFF. The variable domain in full, completed from reference TRBV5-5 and TRBJ1-1, reads DAGVTQSPTHLIKTRGQQVTLRCSPISGHKSVSWYQQVLGQGPQFIFQYYEKEERGRGNFPDRFSARQFPNYSSELNVNALLLGDSALYLCASSFGQSYTEAFFGQGTRLTVV.

The chain links TRBV5-4 to TRBJ2-2; tentative D call: TRBD1 (6 bases). CDR3 length: 17 amino acids. The germline V gene encodes CDR1 SGHNT and CDR2 YYREEE (reference sequence). Trimming left V 3 bases short and J 5 bases short, with 20 bases between. CDR3 bases: TGTGCCAGCAGCTCCCCCGGGACATCGACCCTGACCGGGGAGCTGTTTTTT. Its translation is CASSSPGTSTLTGELFF.

The chain recombines TRBV19 with TRBJ2-5, with 14 bases that match TRBD2. Per germline, CDR1 LNHDA and CDR2 SQIVND (reference sequence). Losses at the gene ends were 2 bases for V and 2 bases for J; bases not matched to a gene: 4. CDR3 size: 17 residues. The CDR3, as DNA: TGTGCCAGTAGTATACTCGGACTAGCGGGAGGACAAGAGACCCAGTACTTC. Encoded protein: CASSILGLAGGQETQYF.

The CDR3, as DNA: TGCGCCAGCAGCGTGTTCGGCCAGGGGAGCACCGGGGAGCTGTTTTTT. Protein sequence: CASSVFGQGSTGELFF. This chain uses TRBV4-1 with TRBJ2-2; TRBD1 is a possible D gene (6 bases). Germline assignment: CDR1 MGHRA and CDR2 YSYEKL. The V and J ends lost 5 bases and 4 bases respectively, with 17 bases between them. CDR3 size: 16 residues.

The chain is built from TRBV6-1 and TRBJ2-7; no reliable D call. The germline V gene has CDR1 MNHNS and CDR2 SASEGT. Trimming removed 1 base at V and 2 bases at J, with 12 bases between. The CDR3 sequence is 15 residues long. As DNA, the CDR3 is TGTGCCAGCAGTGAAGGTGGCCAGCGAACCTACGAGCAGTACTTC. Translated, it gives CASSEGGQRTYEQYF.

CDR3 nucleotide sequence: TGTGCCAGTAGTGTTACCAGGTTCCCGGATCAGCCCCAGCATTTT. Translated: CASSVTRFPDQPQHF. This rearrangement joins TRBV19 to TRBJ1-5, with D unclear. V shed 5 bases and J shed 5 bases, with 16 bases lying between them. The CDR3 has 15 residues. From germline, CDR1 is LNHDA and CDR2 SQIVND (reference sequence).

The CDR3 sequence: CASSMGRVGGYTF. The CDR3 region has the DNA TGTGCCAGCAGCATGGGCAGGGTCGGTGGCTACACCTTC. V and J are TRBV13 and TRBJ1-2; weak D call: TRBD1 (5 bases). Germline loops: CDR1 PRHDT, CDR2 FYEKMQ (reference sequence). CDR3 length equals 13 residues. V was pared by 5 bases and J by 7 bases, with 14 bases between.

This clone was counted a few times. In nucleotides, the CDR3 is TGCAGTGCTAGTGGGCTAGCGGGAGGCTACTACGAGCAGTACTTC. Its translation is CSASGLAGGYYEQYF. V usage is TRBV20-1 and J usage is TRBJ2-7; 11 nucleotides match TRBD2. The V and J ends lost 3 bases and 3 bases, in that order; junction bases with no gene match: 7. The length of the CDR3 is 15 residues. Germline loops: CDR1 DFQATT, CDR2 SNEGSKA (reference sequence).

The chain carries TRBV27 and TRBJ1-5; weak D call: TRBD1 (6 bases). In germline, CDR1 is MNHEY, CDR2 SMNVEV (reference sequence). The CDR3 loop spans 16 amino acids. V lost 8 bases and J lost 0, with 17 bases in between. CDR3 sequence (DNA): TGTGCCAGCGGGGACAATCCACCTTATAGCAATCAGCCCCAGCATTTT. Its translation: CASGDNPPYSNQPQHF.

J is TRBJ2-5 and V is TRBV11-3; perhaps TRBD1 as D (5 bases). The CDR3 runs to 15 residues. The V end was cut by 2 bases, the J end by 1 base, with 11 bases between. Germline V lookup: CDR1 SGHNT, CDR2 YENEEA. The CDR3, as DNA: TGTGCCAGCAGCTTAATATCAGGGATCCAAGAGACCCAGTACTTC. This gives the protein CASSLISGIQETQYF. The whole variable domain, filled in from reference TRBV11-3 and TRBJ2-5, reads EAGVVQSPRYKIIEKKQPVAFWCNPISGHNTLYWYLQNLGQGPELLIRYENEEAVDDSQLPKDRFSAERLKGVDSTLKIQPAELGDSAVYLCASSLISGIQETQYFGPGTRLLVL.

This clone was seen a single time. The chain combines TRBV5-6 with TRBJ2-5, with 7 bases identical to TRBD1. This CDR3 contains 14 residues. The trim removed 5 bases at V and 1 base at J, leaving 5 bases unmatched. From germline, CDR1 is SGHDT and CDR2 YYEEEE. DNA of the CDR3: TGTGCCAGCAGGGTAAGGGGGCTCCAAGAGACCCAGTACTTC. Protein product: CASRVRGLQETQYF.

This chain uses TRBV7-8 with TRBJ2-1; the D gene is possibly TRBD2 (6 bases). Germline CDR1 and CDR2: SGHVS and FQNEAQ. V was cut by 5 bases and J by 2 bases, with 28 bases left in between. This CDR3 is built from 20 residues. The CDR3 reads CASSPRRLGLSISPYNEQFF. The CDR3 region has the DNA TGTGCCAGCAGCCCGAGACGACTAGGCCTCTCCATCTCCCCCTACAATGAGCAGTTCTTC.